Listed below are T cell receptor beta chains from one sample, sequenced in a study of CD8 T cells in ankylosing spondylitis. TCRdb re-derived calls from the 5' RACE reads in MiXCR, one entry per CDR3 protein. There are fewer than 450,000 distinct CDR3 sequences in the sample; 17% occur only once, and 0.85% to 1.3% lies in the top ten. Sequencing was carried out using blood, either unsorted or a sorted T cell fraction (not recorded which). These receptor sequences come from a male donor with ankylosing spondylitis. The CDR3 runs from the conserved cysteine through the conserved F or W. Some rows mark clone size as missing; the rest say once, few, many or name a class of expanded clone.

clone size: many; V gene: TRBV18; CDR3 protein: CASSRLALDNEQFF
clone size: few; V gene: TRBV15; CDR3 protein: CATSRDRTSGSSGANVLTF
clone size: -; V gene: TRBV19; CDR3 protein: CASNPGNRGRVEKLFF
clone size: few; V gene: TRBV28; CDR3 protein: CASSNNGQGNTEAFF
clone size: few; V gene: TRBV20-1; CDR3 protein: CSASGRRISGANVLTF
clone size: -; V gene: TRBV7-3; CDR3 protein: CASSLMGLGTDTQYF
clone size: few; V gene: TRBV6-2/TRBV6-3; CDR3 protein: CASSRPAGGRMDTQYF
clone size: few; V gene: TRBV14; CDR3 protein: CASSRWNEKLFF
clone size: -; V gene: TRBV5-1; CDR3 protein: CASSSGQGSDEQYF
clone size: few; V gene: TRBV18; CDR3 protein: CASSPIQGNNEQFF
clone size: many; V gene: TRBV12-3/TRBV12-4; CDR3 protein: CASSLGTGSTDTQYF
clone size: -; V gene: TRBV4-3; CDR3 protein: CASSRFYGGLAGGNTDTQYF
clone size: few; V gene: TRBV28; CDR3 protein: CASSLLGSYGYGYTF
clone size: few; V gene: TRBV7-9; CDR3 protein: CASSSDRNTDTQYF
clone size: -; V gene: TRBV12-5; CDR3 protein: CASERTFIAKNIQYF
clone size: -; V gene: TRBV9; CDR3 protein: CASSVGGTLTDTQYF
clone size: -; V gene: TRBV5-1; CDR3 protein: CASSTGLAGVLAKNIQYF
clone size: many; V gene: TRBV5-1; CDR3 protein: CASYSGDSYNEQFF
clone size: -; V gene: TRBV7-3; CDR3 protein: CASSLDRGRELFF
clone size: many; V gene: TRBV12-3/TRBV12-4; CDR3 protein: CASSLGGSSEAFF
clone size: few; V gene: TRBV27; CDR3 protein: CASSSRQGVEQYF
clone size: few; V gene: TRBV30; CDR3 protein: CAWSVGGRGGGYTF
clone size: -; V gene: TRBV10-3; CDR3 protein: CAISGGGPGELFF
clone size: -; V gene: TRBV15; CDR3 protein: CATRLPAYNSPLHF
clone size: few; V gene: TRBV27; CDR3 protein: CASRPGQGDYGYTF
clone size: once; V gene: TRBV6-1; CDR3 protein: CASSTRQGAKETQYF
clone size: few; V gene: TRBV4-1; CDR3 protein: CASSQGWGSQETQYF
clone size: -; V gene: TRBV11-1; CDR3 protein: CASSFEGSRDRVTDTQYF
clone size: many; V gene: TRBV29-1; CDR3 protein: CSVDASWGTQYF
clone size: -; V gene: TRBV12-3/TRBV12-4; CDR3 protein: CASSHRGKYYGYTF
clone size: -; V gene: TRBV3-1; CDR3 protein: CASSQGGVRLYEQYF
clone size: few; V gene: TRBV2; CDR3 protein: CASSAYRGNSPLHF
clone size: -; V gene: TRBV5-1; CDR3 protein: CASSLGRQVLNTGELFF
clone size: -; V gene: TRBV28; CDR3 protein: CASSFRQGLVTEAFF
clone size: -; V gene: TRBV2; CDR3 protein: CASSYDRFSTDTQYF
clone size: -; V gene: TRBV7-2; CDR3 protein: CASSLAESVRVKGEQYF
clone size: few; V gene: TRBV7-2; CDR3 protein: CASSSRDRDYGYTF
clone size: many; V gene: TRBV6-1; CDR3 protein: CATSGSGSSYEQYF
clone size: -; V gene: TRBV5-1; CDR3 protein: CASSITEADAETQYF
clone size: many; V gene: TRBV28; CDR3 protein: CASSGWDGYTF
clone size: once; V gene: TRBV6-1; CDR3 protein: CAVRPGRDRGNYGYTF
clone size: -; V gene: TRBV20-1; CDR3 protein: CSAGSPNSPKNIQYF
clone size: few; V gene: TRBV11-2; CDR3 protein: CASRDWGTGSADTQYF
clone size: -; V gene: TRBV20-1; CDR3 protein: CSARKQGAVGNQPQHF
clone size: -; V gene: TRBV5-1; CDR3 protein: CASSPGLAARSQETQYF